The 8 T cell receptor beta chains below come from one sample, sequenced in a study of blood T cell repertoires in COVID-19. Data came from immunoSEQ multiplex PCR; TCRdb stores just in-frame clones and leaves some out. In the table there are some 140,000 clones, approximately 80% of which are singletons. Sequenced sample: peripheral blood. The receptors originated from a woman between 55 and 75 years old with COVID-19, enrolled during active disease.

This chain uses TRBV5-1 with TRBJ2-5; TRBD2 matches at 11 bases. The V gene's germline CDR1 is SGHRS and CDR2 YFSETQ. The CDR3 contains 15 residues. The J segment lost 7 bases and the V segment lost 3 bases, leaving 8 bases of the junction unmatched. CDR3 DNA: TGCGCCAGCAGCTCGGGACTAGCGGCTTTAGGGACCCAGTACTTC. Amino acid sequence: CASSSGLAALGTQYF.

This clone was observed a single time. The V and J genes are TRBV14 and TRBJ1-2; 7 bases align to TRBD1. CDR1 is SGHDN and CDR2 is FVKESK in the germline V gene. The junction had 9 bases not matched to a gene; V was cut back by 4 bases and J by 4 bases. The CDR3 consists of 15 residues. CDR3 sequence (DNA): TGTGCCAGCAGCCCCCACCTGCAGGGGGTCTATGGCTACACCTTC. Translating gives CASSPHLQGVYGYTF.

The CDR3 reads CSVLGRGPNEKLFF. CDR3 DNA sequence: TGCAGCGTTCTCGGGAGGGGGCCTAATGAAAAACTGTTTTTT. The chain combines TRBV29-1 with TRBJ1-4; 7 bases line up with TRBD1. CDR3 length equals 14 residues. Germline loops: CDR1 SQVTM, CDR2 ANQGSEA. Trimming cost V 5 bases and J 3 bases; bases outside gene matches: 6.

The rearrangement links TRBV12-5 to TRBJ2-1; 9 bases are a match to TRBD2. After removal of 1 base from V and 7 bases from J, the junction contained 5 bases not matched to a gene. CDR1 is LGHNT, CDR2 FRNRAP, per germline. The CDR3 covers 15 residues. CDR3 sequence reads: CASGLGASGVNEQFF. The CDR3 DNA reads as TGTGCTAGTGGTTTGGGGGCTAGCGGGGTAAATGAGCAGTTCTTC.

CDR3 sequence: CASSRTGDNQPQHF. Written as DNA, the CDR3 is TGCGCCAGCAGCCGGACAGGGGACAATCAGCCCCAGCATTTT. This chain uses TRBV5-1 with TRBJ1-5; 9 bases agree with TRBD1. The length of the CDR3 is 14 residues. V lost 4 bases to trimming and J lost 3 bases; unmatched junction nucleotides: 2. Germline V gene sequence: CDR1 SGHRS, CDR2 YFSETQ.

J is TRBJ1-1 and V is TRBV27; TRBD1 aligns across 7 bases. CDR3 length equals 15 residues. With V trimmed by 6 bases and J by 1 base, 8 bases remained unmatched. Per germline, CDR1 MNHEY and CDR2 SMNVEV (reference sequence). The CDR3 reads CASRRFDRENTEAFF. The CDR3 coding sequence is TGTGCCAGCAGGCGATTCGACAGGGAGAACACTGAAGCTTTCTTT.

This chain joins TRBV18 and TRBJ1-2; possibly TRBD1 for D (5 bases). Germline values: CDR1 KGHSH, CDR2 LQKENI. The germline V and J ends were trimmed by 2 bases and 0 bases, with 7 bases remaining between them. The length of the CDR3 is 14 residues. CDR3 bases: TGTGCCAGCTCACCAGTCAGGGCTAACTATGGCTACACCTTC. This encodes CASSPVRANYGYTF.

DNA for the CDR3: TGCGCCAGCAGCCAAGATCAGGGGGAGCAGGGGGCTAGGGGCTACACCTTC. Translating gives CASSQDQGEQGARGYTF. The chain has TRBV4-1 and TRBJ1-2; 8 nucleotides agree with TRBD1. The germline CDR1 and CDR2 sequences are MGHRA and YSYEKL. This CDR3 has 17 residues. The ends lost 0 bases at V and 8 bases at J; junction bases unmatched: 14.